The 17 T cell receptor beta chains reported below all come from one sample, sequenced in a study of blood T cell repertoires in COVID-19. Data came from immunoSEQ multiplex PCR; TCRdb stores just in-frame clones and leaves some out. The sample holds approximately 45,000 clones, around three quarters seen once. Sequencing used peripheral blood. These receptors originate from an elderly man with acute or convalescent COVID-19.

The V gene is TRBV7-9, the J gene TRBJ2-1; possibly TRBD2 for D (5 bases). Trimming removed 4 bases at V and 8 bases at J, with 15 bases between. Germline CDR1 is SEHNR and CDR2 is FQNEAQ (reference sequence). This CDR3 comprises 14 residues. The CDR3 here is CASSYTKAGDEQFF. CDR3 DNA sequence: TGTGCCAGCAGCTATACGAAGGCGGGCGATGAGCAGTTCTTC.

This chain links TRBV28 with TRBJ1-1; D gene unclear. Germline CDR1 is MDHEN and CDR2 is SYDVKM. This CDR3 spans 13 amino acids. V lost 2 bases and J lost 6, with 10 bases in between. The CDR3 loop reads CASSLTPYPEAFF. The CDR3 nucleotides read TGTGCCAGCAGTTTAACCCCCTATCCTGAAGCTTTCTTT. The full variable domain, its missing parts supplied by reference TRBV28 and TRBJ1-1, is DVKVTQSSRYLVKRTGEKVFLECVQDMDHENMFWYRQDPGLGLRLIYFSYDVKMKEKGDIPEGYSVSREKKERFSLILESASTNQTSMYLCASSLTPYPEAFFGQGTRLTVV.

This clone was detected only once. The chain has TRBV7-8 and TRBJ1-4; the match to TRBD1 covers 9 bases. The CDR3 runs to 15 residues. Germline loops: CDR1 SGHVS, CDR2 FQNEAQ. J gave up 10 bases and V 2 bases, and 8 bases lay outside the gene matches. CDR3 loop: CASSLRDRVFGKLFF. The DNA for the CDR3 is TGTGCCAGCAGCTTACGGGACAGGGTATTTGGAAAACTGTTTTTT. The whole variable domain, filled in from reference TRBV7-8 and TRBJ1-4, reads GAGVSQSPRYKVAKRGQDVALRCDPISGHVSLFWYQQALGQGPEFLTYFQNEAQLDKSGLPSDRFFAERPEGSVSTLKIQRTQQEDSAVYLCASSLRDRVFGKLFFGSGTQLSVL.

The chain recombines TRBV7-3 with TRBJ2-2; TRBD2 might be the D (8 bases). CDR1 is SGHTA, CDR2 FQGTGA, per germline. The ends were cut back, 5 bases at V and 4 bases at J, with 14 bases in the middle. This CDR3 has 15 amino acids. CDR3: CASSREGAITGELFF. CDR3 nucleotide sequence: TGTGCCAGCAGCCGGGAGGGGGCTATCACCGGGGAGCTGTTTTTT.

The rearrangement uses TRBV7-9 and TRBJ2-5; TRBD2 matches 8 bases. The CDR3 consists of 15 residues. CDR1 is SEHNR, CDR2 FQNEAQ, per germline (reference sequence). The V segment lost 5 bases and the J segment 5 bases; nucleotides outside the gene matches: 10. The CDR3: CASSPTSGRYETQYF. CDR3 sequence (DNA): TGTGCCAGCAGCCCAACTAGCGGCCGATATGAGACCCAGTACTTC.

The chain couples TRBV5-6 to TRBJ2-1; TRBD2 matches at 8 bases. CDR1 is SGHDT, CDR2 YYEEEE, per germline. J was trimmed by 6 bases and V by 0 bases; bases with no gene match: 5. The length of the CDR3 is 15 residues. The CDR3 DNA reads TGTGCCAGCAGCTTGGCCAGGACTAGCATCAATGAGCAGTTCTTC. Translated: CASSLARTSINEQFF.

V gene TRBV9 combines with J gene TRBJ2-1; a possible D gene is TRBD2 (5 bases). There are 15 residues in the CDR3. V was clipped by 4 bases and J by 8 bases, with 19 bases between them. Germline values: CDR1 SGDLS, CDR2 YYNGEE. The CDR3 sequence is CASSPRPRASYEQFF. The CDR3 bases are TGTGCCAGCAGCCCCCGGCCGAGGGCCTCGTATGAGCAGTTCTTC.

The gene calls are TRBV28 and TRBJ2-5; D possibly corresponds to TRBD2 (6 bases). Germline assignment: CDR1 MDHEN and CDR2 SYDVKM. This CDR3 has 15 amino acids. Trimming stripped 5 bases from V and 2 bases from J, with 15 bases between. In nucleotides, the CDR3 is TGTGCCAGCAGTACCCAAGGTGCGGGGCAAGAGACCCAGTACTTC. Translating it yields CASSTQGAGQETQYF.

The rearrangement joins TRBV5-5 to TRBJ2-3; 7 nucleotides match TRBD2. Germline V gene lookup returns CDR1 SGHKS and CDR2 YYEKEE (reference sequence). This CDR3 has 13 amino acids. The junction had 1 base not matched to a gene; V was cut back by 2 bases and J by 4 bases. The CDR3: CASSFLAADTQYF. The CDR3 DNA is TGTGCCAGCAGCTTCCTAGCGGCAGATACGCAGTATTTT. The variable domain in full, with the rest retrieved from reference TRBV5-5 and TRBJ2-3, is DAGVTQSPTHLIKTRGQQVTLRCSPISGHKSVSWYQQVLGQGPQFIFQYYEKEERGRGNFPDRFSARQFPNYSSELNVNALLLGDSALYLCASSFLAADTQYFGPGTRLTVL.

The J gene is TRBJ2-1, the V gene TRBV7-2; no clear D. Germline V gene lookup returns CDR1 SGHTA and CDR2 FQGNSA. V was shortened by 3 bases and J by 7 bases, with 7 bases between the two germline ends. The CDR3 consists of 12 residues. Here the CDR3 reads CASSFARNEQFF. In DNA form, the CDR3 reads TGTGCCAGCAGCTTTGCCAGGAATGAGCAGTTCTTC.

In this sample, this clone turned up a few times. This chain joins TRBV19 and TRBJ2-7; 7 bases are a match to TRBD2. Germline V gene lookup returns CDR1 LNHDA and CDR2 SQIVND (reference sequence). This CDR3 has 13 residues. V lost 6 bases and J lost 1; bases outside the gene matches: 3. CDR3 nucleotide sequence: TGTGCCAGTAGGGGCGGGAGTTCCTACGAGCAGTACTTC. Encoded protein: CASRGGSSYEQYF.

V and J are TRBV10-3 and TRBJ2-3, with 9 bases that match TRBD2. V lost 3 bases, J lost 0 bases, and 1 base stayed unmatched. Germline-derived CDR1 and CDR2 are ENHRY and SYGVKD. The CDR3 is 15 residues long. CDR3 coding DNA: TGTGCCATCAGTGAACTAGCGGGTAGCACAGATACGCAGTATTTT. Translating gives CAISELAGSTDTQYF.

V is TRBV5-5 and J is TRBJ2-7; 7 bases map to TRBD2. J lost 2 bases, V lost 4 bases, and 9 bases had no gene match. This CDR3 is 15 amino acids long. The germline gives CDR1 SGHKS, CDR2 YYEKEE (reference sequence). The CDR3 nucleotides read TGTGCCAGCAGCCCATCGACTAGCTCAACCTACGAGCAGTACTTC. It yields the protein CASSPSTSSTYEQYF.

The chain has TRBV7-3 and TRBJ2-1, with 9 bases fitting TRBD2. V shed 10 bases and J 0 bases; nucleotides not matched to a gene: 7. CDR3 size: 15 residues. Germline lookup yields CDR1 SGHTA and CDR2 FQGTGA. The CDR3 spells CATSPTSGSYNEQFF. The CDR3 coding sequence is TGTGCCACCAGTCCGACTAGCGGCTCCTACAATGAGCAGTTCTTC.

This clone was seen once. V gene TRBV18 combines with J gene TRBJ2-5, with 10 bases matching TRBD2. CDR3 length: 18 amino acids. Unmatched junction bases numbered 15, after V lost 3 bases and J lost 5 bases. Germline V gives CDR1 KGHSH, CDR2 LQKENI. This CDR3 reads CASSPVGASGSPGETQYF. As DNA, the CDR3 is TGTGCCAGCTCACCGGTGGGGGCTAGCGGGAGTCCAGGGGAGACCCAGTACTTC.

CDR3 amino acids: CASSPNRGRETQYF. The CDR3 DNA follows: TGTGCCAGCAGTCCGAACAGGGGTCGGGAGACCCAGTACTTC. The V and J genes are TRBV6-5 and TRBJ2-5, with 7 bases that match TRBD1. Trimming took 5 bases from V and 5 from J; bases not matched to a gene: 8. The length of the CDR3 is 14 residues. The germline V gene encodes CDR1 MNHEY and CDR2 SVGAGI.

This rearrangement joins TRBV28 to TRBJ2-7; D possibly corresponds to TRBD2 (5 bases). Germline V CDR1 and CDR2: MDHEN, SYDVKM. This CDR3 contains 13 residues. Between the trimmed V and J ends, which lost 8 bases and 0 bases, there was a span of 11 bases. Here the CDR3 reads CASSVANSYEQYF. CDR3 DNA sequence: TGTGCCAGCTCCGTAGCGAACTCCTACGAGCAGTACTTC.